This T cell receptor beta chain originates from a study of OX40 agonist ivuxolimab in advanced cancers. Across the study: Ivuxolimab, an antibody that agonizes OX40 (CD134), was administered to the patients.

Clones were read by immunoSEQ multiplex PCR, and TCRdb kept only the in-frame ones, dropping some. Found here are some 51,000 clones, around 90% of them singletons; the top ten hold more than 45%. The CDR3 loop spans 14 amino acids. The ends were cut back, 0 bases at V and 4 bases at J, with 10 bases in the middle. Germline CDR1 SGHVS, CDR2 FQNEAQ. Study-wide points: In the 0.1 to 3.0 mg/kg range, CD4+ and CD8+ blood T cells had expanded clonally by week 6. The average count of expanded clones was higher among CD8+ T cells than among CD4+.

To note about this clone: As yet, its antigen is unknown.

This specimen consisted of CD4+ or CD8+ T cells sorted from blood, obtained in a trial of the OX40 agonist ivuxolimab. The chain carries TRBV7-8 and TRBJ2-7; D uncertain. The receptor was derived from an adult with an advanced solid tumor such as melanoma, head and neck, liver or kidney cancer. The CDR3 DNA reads TGTGCCAGCAGCTTAGCGGCGGAAAGGTACGAGCAGTACTTC. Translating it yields CASSLAAERYEQYF.